This is a list of T cell receptor beta chains from one sample in a study of CD4 T cells in relation to SARS-CoV-2 and coronaviruses. Generated by immunoSEQ multiplex PCR, the TCRdb table keeps only in-frame clones and is missing some. The data show about 40,000 clones, approximately 80% seen once. No cognate antigen is known for these TCRs. The sample taken for sequencing was naive CD4+ T cells from PBMCs, cultured in vitro. The origin of the receptors is an adult with COVID-19. The CDR3 runs from the conserved cysteine through the conserved F or W. Clone size, where shown, is once, few, many, or a class for clones that have expanded.

v_call	j_call	clone_size	cdr3_aa
TRBV6-5	TRBJ2-6	-	CASRVSGANVLTF
TRBV3-1/TRBV3-2	TRBJ2-1	-	CAGTRTGHWDGTRICEQFF
TRBV5-8	TRBJ2-5	-	CASNTISAQETQYF
TRBV19	TRBJ2-3	-	CASSEGLAARTDTQYF
TRBV7-9	TRBJ2-2	-	CASSTDRGRTGELFF
TRBV27	TRBJ2-6	-	CASRPINRDRRSGANVLTF
TRBV11-1	TRBJ2-5	-	CASSYSSKETQYF
TRBV18	TRBJ1-5	-	CASSRDSNQPQHF
TRBV28	TRBJ2-1	-	CASSSQGDEQFF
TRBV6-2/TRBV6-3	TRBJ2-2	-	CASSYWGGTGELFF
TRBV6-2/TRBV6-3	TRBJ2-7	-	CASSHSSGSGEQYF
TRBV5-1	TRBJ1-2	-	CASSLAAGVDYGYTF
TRBV28	TRBJ1-4	-	CASADQVANEKLFF
TRBV27	TRBJ2-7	-	CASQGDGSYEQYF
TRBV9	TRBJ2-7	-	CASSVERGPYEQYF
TRBV28	TRBJ2-2	few	CASQQLAGELFF
TRBV5-4	TRBJ2-3	-	CASKLKVGDTDTQYF
TRBV24-1	TRBJ2-3	once	CATSDPGQSTQYF
TRBV14	TRBJ2-1	few	CASSQIFQENEQFF
TRBV27	TRBJ2-3	-	CASSSRHPWGQGTDTQYF
TRBV5-4	TRBJ2-3	once	CASSLTSGSLTDTQYF
TRBV5-8	TRBJ2-5	-	CASSWGGTSLGETQYF
TRBV18	TRBJ2-2	-	CASSPGAGNTGELFF
TRBV18	TRBJ1-1	hyperexpanded	CASSLQGMNTEAFF
TRBV19	TRBJ1-5	once	CASSRTGGKAGKPQHF
TRBV30	TRBJ1-3	-	CAWSIRTGIGNTIYF
TRBV4-3	TRBJ1-5	few	CASSQDPPQGDSNQPQHF
TRBV5-6	TRBJ2-7	-	CASSSPYGSGRSYEQYF
TRBV28	TRBJ2-1	-	CASSPLAGTTSSYNEQFF
TRBV7-9	TRBJ1-4	-	CASSLTSRGNEKLFF
TRBV3-1/TRBV3-2	TRBJ2-3	-	CASSLEGSTDTQYF
TRBV9	TRBJ2-1	-	CASSAAGTGVNEQFF
TRBV11-2	TRBJ2-3	-	CASSFGTSGISTDTQYF
TRBV3-1/TRBV3-2	TRBJ2-4	-	CASSHGELTKNIQYF
TRBV4-1	TRBJ1-6	-	CASSQEPSSYNSPLHF
TRBV5-1	TRBJ2-1	-	CASSLELAGGPSEQFF
TRBV5-1	TRBJ2-1	-	CASSIGTGVYNEQFF
TRBV11-3	TRBJ2-2	-	CASSHGTANTGELFF
TRBV7-9	TRBJ2-7	-	CASSRSGPAGPEQYF
TRBV6-2/TRBV6-3	TRBJ2-7	-	CASSRRYEQYF
TRBV25-1	TRBJ2-1	-	CASSEYLSRGINEQFF
TRBV6-4	TRBJ2-2	medium-sized	CASSDTPSGDPGELFF